The clone carrying this T cell receptor beta chain was seen many times. Antigen: not known. As the method for making TCR beta libraries, quantitative 5'-RACE with molecular barcodes was used. From the 5' RACE reads, TCRdb called clonotypes with MiXCR, one entry per CDR3 protein. Here the sample spans 200,000 or so distinct CDR3 sequences, roughly 25% being singletons. The record originates from a study of CD8 T cells in ankylosing spondylitis. General study points: For ankylosing spondylitis blood, a TCR beta motif of 7 or 8 highly homologous variants appeared characteristic. Disease-associated clones were CD8+ and fairly uncommon in peripheral blood. The study looked at matched synovial fluid samples from ankylosing spondylitis patients. Disease-linked clones were reported to be significantly enriched there.

The CDR3 consists of 14 residues. Trimming took off 3 bases at V and 9 bases at J, with 12 bases between the two ends. Germline values: CDR1 MRHNA, CDR2 SNTAGT. The chain combines TRBV6-4 with TRBJ1-6, with D maybe TRBD1 (5 bases). What was sequenced was blood, either unsorted or a sorted T cell fraction (not recorded which). This TCR was recovered from a male donor with ankylosing spondylitis or in good health (not recorded which). CDR3 in DNA: TGTGCCAGCAGTGAGGTCGTCGGGGGTTCACCCCTCCACTTT. This translates into CASSEVVGGSPLHF.